The 10 T cell receptor beta chains in this list originate from one sample, sequenced in a study of OX40 agonist ivuxolimab in advanced cancers. Only in-frame clones appear in the TCRdb table, and some are missing; sequencing was by immunoSEQ multiplex PCR. The data hold around 50,000 clones, with more than 75% observed a single time. The sequencing here drew on CD4+ or CD8+ T cells sorted from blood, taken in a trial of the OX40 agonist ivuxolimab. The receptors here all came from an adult with an advanced solid tumor such as melanoma, head and neck, liver or kidney cancer.

This clone was recorded only once. This chain connects TRBV6-1 to TRBJ2-2; D is unclear. The ends were cut back, 5 bases at V and 0 bases at J, with 7 bases in the middle. The CDR3 extends over 14 amino acids. Germline V gene lookup returns CDR1 MNHNS and CDR2 SASEGT. The CDR3 region is CASSLQPNTGELFF. The DNA for the CDR3 is TGTGCCAGCAGTCTACAGCCGAACACCGGGGAGCTGTTTTTT.

V usage is TRBV5-8 and J usage is TRBJ1-5, with a possible D match to TRBD1 (6 bases). The germline gives CDR1 SGHTS, CDR2 YDEGEE. Trimming removed 3 bases at V and 6 bases at J, with 13 bases between. The CDR3 contains 14 residues. The CDR3 sequence: CASSWRGGSQPQHF. The DNA for the CDR3 is TGTGCCAGCAGCTGGAGGGGGGGGAGTCAGCCCCAGCATTTT.

This chain connects TRBV30 to TRBJ2-6, with D maybe TRBD1 (5 bases). Per the germline V gene, CDR1 is GTSNPN and CDR2 is SVGIG (reference sequence). This CDR3 region has 15 residues. The V end lost 2 bases, the J end lost 0 bases, and 8 bases lay between the germline ends. In DNA, the CDR3 is TGTGCCTGGAGTCAACAGGTCTCTGGGGCCAACGTCCTGACTTTC. Protein product: CAWSQQVSGANVLTF. Full variable domain (missing parts from reference TRBV30 and TRBJ2-6): SQTIHQWPATLVQPVGSPLSLECTVEGTSNPNLYWYRQAAGRGLQLLFYSVGIGQISSEVPQNLSASRPQDRQFILSSKKLLLSDSGFYLCAWSQQVSGANVLTFGAGSRLTVL.

This rearrangement joins TRBV9 to TRBJ2-7, with D possibly TRBD2 on 5 matching bases. The germline gives CDR1 SGDLS, CDR2 YYNGEE. V was cut by 10 bases and J by 0 bases, with 11 bases left in between. CDR3 length equals 12 residues. Here the CDR3 reads CAEGLGSYEQYF. DNA of the CDR3: TGTGCCGAGGGTTTGGGCTCCTACGAGCAGTACTTC.

This chain links TRBV5-1 with TRBJ2-6, with D unresolved. Germline assignment: CDR1 SGHRS and CDR2 YFSETQ. Trimming removed 3 bases from V and 0 bases from J, with 7 bases in between. CDR3 length equals 15 residues. CDR3 protein: CASSYFSSGANVLTF. The CDR3 DNA reads as TGCGCCAGCAGCTATTTCAGCTCTGGGGCCAACGTCCTGACTTTC.

The V and J genes are TRBV9 and TRBJ1-5; 7 bases map to TRBD1. From germline, CDR1 is SGDLS and CDR2 YYNGEE. This CDR3 region has 15 residues. J gave up 0 bases and V 3 bases, and 3 bases lay outside the gene matches. The CDR3 nucleotides are TGTGCCAGCAGCGCGACAGGGTTTAGCAATCAGCCCCAGCATTTT. Amino acid sequence: CASSATGFSNQPQHF.

In its sample, this clone was seen a few times. The rearrangement uses TRBV6-1 and TRBJ1-4, with D hard to call. In germline, CDR1 is MNHNS, CDR2 SASEGT. Trimming removed 8 bases from V and 8 bases from J, with 18 bases in between. The CDR3 covers 14 residues. The CDR3 region is CASVQRWMSEKLFF. The CDR3 DNA reads TGTGCCAGCGTCCAAAGGTGGATGAGCGAAAAACTGTTTTTT.

This chain uses TRBV18 with TRBJ2-2; D is uncertain. V was pared by 2 bases and J by 6 bases, with 4 bases between. The CDR3 runs 12 residues. Germline V gene lookup returns CDR1 KGHSH and CDR2 LQKENI. The chain's CDR3 is CASSPGSGELFF. CDR3 DNA sequence: TGTGCCAGCTCACCAGGGTCCGGGGAGCTGTTTTTT.

The chain carries TRBV6-1 and TRBJ1-1, with a possible D match to TRBD1 (5 bases). The CDR3 is made up of 13 amino acids. V was shortened by 6 bases and J by 4 bases, with 12 bases between the two germline ends. Germline V gene data show CDR1 as MNHNS and CDR2 as SASEGT. Written as DNA, the CDR3 is TGTGCCAGCAGGACTGACAGCGGCACTGAAGCTTTCTTT. Translated: CASRTDSGTEAFF.

This sequence joins TRBV6-5 and TRBJ2-3; the D gene could be TRBD1 or TRBD2 (6 bases each). Germline V gives CDR1 MNHEY, CDR2 SVGAGI. Trimming took 10 bases from V and 3 from J, leaving 14 bases between them. The CDR3 contains 13 residues. The CDR3 sequence is CAIGGRGTDTQYF. DNA for the CDR3: TGTGCCATAGGGGGGCGAGGGACAGATACGCAGTATTTT.